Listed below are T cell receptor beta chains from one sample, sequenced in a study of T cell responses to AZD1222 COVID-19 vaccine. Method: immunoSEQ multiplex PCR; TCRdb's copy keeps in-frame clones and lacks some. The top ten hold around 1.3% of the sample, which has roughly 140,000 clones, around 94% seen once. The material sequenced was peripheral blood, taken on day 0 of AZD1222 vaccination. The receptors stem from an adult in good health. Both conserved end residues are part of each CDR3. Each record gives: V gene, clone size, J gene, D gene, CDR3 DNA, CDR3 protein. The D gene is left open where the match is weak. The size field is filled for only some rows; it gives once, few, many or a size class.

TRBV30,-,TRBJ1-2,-,TGTGCCTGGAGTCCGGGCGTAGTGCGTGGCTACACCTTC,CAWSPGVVRGYTF
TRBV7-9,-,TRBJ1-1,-,TGTGCCACGCTCGGGAACACTGAAGCTTTCTTT,CATLGNTEAFF
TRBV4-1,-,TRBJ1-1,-,TGCGCCAGCAGCAGGGGAGGTGGGGGAACTGAAGCTTTCTTT,CASSRGGGGTEAFF
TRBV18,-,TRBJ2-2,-,TGTGCCAGCTCAGAGATTAGGTCGGACACCGGGGAGCTGTTTTTT,CASSEIRSDTGELFF
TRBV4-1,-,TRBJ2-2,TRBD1,TGCGCCAGCAGCCAAGATAAGGGGACAGGGCACACCGGGGAGCTGTTTTTT,CASSQDKGTGHTGELFF
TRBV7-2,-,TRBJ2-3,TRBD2,TGTGCCAGCAGCTCCCCGGGGACTAGCCAATTCACAGATACGCAGTATTTT,CASSSPGTSQFTDTQYF
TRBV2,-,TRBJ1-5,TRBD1,TGTGCCAGCAGGACAGGGGGTTCCGGGCAGCCCCAGCATTTT,CASRTGGSGQPQHF
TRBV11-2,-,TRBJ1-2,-,TGTGCCAGCAGCTGGACACTAACAGAATACTATGGCTACACCTTC,CASSWTLTEYYGYTF
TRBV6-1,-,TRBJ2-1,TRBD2,TGTGCCAGCAGTTCAGCTAGCGGAAACAATGAGCAGTTCTTC,CASSSASGNNEQFF
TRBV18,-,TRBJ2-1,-,TGTGCCAGCTCACCACTCGGTGAAGTGTCAGGTTACAATGAGCAGTTCTTC,CASSPLGEVSGYNEQFF
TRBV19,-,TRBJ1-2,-,TGTGCCAGTAGTCCACGGACGGGAAGCATTAACTATGGCTACACCTTC,CASSPRTGSINYGYTF
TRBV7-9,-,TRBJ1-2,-,TGTGCCAGCAGCTGGCGGGGGGGCTATGGCTACACCTTC,CASSWRGGYGYTF
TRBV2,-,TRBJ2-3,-,TGTGCCAGCAGTGGTCTGGGGCCGGATACGCAGTATTTT,CASSGLGPDTQYF
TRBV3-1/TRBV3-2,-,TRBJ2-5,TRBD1,TGTGCCAGCAGCCAACCTTACAGGGGGACAGAGACCCAGTACTTC,CASSQPYRGTETQYF
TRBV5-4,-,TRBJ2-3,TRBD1,TGTGCCAGCAGCTTGGGACAGGGATCGACAGATACGCAGTATTTT,CASSLGQGSTDTQYF
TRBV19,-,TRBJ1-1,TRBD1,TGTGCCAGTCTTTCACGTCACAGGGGGCTAGTCACTGAAGCTTTCTTT,CASLSRHRGLVTEAFF
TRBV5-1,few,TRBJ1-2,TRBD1,TGCGCCAGCAGCTTGACGGGACAGGCATTCTATGGCTACACCTTC,CASSLTGQAFYGYTF
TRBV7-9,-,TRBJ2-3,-,TGTGCCAGCAGCTTACCCGTTAACAGACAAACTTTTGGGGATACGCAGTATTTT,CASSLPVNRQTFGDTQYF
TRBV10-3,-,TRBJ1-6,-,TGTGCCATCAGTGATAGACAGAATTCACCCCTCCACTTT,CAISDRQNSPLHF
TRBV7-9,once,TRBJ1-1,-,TGTGCCAGCAGCTTAGTTCAGGGTTACACTGAAGCTTTCTTT,CASSLVQGYTEAFF
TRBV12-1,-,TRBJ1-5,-,TGTGCCAGCAGCTTCTGGGTCCATTTT,CASSFWVHF
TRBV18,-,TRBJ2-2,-,TGTGCCAGCTCACCACTAGGACTTTTCCGGGGTTTCGGGGAGCTGTTTTTT,CASSPLGLFRGFGELFF
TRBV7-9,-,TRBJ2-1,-,TGTGCCAGCACCATTGACATAATAAACAATGAGCAGTTCTTC,CASTIDIINNEQFF
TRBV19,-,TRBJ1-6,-,TGTGCCAGTAACGGGGGCCCCGGCTATAATTCACCCCTCCACTTT,CASNGGPGYNSPLHF